The present T cell receptor beta chain was sequenced within a study of T cell responses to AZD1222 COVID-19 vaccine. Sequencing was performed with immunoSEQ multiplex PCR; in TCRdb, only in-frame clones are kept and a portion is missing. This sample has about 40,000 clones, with approximately 85% found just once. Trimming cost V 6 bases and J 0 bases, with 15 bases left between them. The germline V gene encodes CDR1 GTSNPN and CDR2 SVGIG (reference sequence). The CDR3 is 14 residues long. V and J are TRBV30 and TRBJ2-7, with D tentatively TRBD2 (6 bases). This receptor was obtained from an adult who received the MenACWY meningococcal vaccine as a control. The source material was peripheral blood, sampled 28 days after the second dose of the MenACWY control vaccine. For the CDR3, the DNA is TGTGCCTGCCAGGGCGGGAAAAGCTCCTACGAGCAGTACTTC. Its translation is CACQGGKSSYEQYF.